This T cell receptor (beta chain) was sequenced during a study of blood T cell repertoires in COVID-19. Study overall: Spain, Italy and the United States supplied samples that represented acute and convalescent COVID-19.

CDR1 is LGHDT, CDR2 YNNKEL, per germline (reference sequence). CDR3 length: 17 residues. The J segment lost 2 bases and the V segment lost 0 bases, leaving 7 bases of the junction unmatched. Original handling: For nucleated cells, counts were estimated from reference gene primer amplification. Using immunoSEQ multiplex PCR, the repertoire was profiled, and TCRdb retains in-frame clones only, with some absent. V and J calls and clone size are given by that table; D and trimming were obtained from the DNA. The sample lists some 200,000 clones, approximately 90% occurring once. The TCR originated in a man older than 75 with acute or convalescent COVID-19. The sequenced sample consisted of peripheral blood. The chain employs TRBV3-1 (or the pseudogene TRBV3-2) and TRBJ2-3; TRBD2 agrees at 8 bases. The CDR3 nucleotides read TGTGCCAGCAGCCAAGAATTGGCGGGAGGCATCACAGATACGCAGTATTTT. It codes for CASSQELAGGITDTQYF.